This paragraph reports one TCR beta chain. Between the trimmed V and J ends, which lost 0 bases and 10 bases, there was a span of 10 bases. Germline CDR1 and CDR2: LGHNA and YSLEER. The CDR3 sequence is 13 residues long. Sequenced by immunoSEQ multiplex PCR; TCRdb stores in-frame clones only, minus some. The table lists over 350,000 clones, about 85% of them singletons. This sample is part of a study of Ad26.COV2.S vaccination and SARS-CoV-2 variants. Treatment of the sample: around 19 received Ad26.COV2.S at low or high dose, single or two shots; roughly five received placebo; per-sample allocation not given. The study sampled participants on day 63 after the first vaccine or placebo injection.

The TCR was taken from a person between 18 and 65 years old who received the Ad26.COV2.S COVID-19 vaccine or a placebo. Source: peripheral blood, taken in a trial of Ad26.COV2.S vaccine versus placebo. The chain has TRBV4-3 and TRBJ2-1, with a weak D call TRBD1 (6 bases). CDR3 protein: CASSQDLGQEQFF. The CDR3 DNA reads TGCGCCAGCAGCCAAGATCTGGGACAAGAGCAGTTCTTC.